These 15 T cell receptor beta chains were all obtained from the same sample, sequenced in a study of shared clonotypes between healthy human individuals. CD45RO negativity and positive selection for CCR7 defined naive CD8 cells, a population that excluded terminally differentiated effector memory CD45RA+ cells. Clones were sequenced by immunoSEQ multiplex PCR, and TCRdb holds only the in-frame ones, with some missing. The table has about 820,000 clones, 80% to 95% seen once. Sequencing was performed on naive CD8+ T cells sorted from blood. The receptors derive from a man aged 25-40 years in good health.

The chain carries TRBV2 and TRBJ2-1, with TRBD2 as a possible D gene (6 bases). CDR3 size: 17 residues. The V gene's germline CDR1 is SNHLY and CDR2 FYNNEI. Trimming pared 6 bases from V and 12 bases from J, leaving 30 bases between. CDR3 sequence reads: CASSPVAVVVGMGGQFF. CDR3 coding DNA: TGTGCCAGCAGCCCAGTAGCGGTTGTAGTGGGTATGGGTGGGCAGTTCTTC. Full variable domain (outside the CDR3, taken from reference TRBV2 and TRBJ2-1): EPEVTQTPSHQVTQMGQEVILRCVPISNHLYFYWYRQILGQKVEFLVSFYNNEISEKSEIFDDQFSVERPDGSNFTLKIRSTKLEDSAMYFCASSPVAVVVGMGGQFFGPGTRLTVL.

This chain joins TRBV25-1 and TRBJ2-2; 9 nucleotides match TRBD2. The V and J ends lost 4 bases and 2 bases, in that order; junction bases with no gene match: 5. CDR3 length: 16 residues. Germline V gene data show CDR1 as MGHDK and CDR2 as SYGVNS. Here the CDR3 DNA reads TGTGCCAGCAGTGGAGTGACTAGCGGTAACACCGGGGAGCTGTTTTTT. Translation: CASSGVTSGNTGELFF. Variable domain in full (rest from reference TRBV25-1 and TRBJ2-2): EADIYQTPRYLVIGTGKKITLECSQTMGHDKMYWYQQDPGMELHLIHYSYGVNSTEKGDLSSESTVSRIRTEHFPLTLESARPSHTSQYLCASSGVTSGNTGELFFGEGSRLTVL.

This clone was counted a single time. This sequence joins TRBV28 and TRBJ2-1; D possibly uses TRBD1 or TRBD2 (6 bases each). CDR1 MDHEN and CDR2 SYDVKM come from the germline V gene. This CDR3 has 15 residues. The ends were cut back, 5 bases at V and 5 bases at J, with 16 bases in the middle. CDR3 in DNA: TGTGCCAGCAGTCTTGAGGGGGGTCCACACAATGAGCAGTTCTTC. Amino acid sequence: CASSLEGGPHNEQFF.

CDR3 sequence reads: CASSWDRDNEQFF. Here the CDR3 DNA reads TGTGCCAGCAGCTGGGACAGAGACAATGAGCAGTTCTTC. V gene TRBV6-5 combines with J gene TRBJ2-1; 7 bases align to TRBD1. Germline CDR1 reads MNHEY; CDR2 reads SVGAGI. CDR3 size: 13 residues. The trim removed 6 bases at V and 5 bases at J, leaving 4 bases unmatched.

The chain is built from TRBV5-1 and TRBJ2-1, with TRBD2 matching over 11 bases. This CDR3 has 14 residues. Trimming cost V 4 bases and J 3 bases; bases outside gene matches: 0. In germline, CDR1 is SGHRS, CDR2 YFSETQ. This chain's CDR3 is CASSTSGSYNEQFF. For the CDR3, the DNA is TGCGCCAGCAGCACTAGCGGGAGCTACAATGAGCAGTTCTTC.

The CDR3 region is CASSRTRNTGELFF. In DNA, the CDR3 is TGTGCCAGCAGCCGTACGCGGAACACCGGGGAGCTGTTTTTT. V and J are TRBV6-5 and TRBJ2-2; the D is unclear. Trimming took 6 bases from V and 1 from J, leaving 9 bases between them. The germline CDR1 and CDR2 sequences are MNHEY and SVGAGI. CDR3 length: 14 amino acids.

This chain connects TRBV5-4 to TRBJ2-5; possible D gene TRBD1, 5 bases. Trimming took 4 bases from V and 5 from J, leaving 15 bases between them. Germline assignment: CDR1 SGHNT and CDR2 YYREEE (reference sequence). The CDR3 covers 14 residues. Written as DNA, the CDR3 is TGTGCCAGCAGCCACCCTACAGGTTCCGAGACCCAGTACTTC. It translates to CASSHPTGSETQYF.

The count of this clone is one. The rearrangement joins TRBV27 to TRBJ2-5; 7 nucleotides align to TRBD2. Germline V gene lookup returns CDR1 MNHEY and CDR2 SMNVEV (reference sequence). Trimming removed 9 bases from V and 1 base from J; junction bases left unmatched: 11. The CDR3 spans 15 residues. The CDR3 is CASSWRGSFQETQYF. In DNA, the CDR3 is TGTGCCAGTAGCTGGCGGGGGTCCTTCCAAGAGACCCAGTACTTC.

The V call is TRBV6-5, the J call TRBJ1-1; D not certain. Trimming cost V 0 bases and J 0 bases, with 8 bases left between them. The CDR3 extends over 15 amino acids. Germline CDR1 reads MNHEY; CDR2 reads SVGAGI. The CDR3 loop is CASSYSSLMNTEAFF. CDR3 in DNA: TGTGCCAGCAGTTACTCGTCCCTGATGAACACTGAAGCTTTCTTT.

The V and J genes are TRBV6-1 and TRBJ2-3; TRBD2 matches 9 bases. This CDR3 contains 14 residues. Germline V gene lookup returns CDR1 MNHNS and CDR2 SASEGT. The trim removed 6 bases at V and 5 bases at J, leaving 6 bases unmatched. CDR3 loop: CASRGGLALDTQYF. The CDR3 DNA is TGTGCCAGCAGGGGGGGACTAGCCTTAGATACGCAGTATTTT.

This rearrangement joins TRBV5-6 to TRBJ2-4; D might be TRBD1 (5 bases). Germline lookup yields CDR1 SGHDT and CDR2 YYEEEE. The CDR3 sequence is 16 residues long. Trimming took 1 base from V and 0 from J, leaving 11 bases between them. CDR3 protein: CASSLRMGLAKNIQYF. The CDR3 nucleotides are TGTGCCAGCAGCTTGAGGATGGGGCTAGCCAAAAACATTCAGTACTTC.

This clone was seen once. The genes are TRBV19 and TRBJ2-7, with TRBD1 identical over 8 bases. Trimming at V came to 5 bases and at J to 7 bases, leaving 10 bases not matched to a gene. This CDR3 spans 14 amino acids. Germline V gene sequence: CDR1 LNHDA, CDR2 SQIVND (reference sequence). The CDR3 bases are TGTGCCAGTAGTCGCAACCAGGGGGCGGGTGAGCAGTACTTC. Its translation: CASSRNQGAGEQYF.

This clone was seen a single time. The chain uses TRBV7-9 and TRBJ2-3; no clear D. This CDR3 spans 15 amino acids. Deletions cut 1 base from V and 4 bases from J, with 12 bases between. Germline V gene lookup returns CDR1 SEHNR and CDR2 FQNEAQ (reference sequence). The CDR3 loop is CASSLGAAAADTQYF. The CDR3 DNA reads TGTGCCAGCAGCTTAGGGGCTGCGGCTGCAGATACGCAGTATTTT.

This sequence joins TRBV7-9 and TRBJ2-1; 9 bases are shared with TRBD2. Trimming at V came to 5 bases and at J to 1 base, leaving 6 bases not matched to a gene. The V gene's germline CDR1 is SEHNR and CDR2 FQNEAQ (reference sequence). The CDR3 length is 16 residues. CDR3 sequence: CASSQLAGSSYNEQFF. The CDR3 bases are TGTGCCAGCAGCCAACTAGCGGGTTCATCCTACAATGAGCAGTTCTTC.

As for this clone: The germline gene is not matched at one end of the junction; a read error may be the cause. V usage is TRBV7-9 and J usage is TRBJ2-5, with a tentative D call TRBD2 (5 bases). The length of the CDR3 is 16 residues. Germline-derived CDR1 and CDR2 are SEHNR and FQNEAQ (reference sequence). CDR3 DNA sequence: TGTGCCAGCGGCTTTGCCCCCGAGAGGGCCCGGGGGACCCAGTACTTC. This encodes CASGFAPERARGTQYF.